This is a list of T cell receptor beta chains from one sample in a study of technical replicates of blood from several donors. Using immunoSEQ multiplex PCR, the repertoire was profiled, and TCRdb retains in-frame clones only, with some absent. This table holds more than 75,000 clones, approximately 96% found once. Material for sequencing was T cells isolated from PBMCs. The receptors shown here come from a human donor in good health. CDR3s include the opening cysteine and the closing phenylalanine or tryptophan. The order of the fields is clone size, V gene, J gene, D gene, CDR3 protein, CDR3 DNA. A D gene is named only where the DNA matches it firmly. Only part of the rows carry a size: once, few, many, or a class if the clone is expanded.

>-|TRBV14|TRBJ2-7|-
CASSQDLKRGRRFPYEQYF
TGTGCCAGCAGCCAAGATTTGAAAAGGGGCCGTAGGTTTCCCTACGAGCAGTACTTC
>-|TRBV7-9|TRBJ1-2|-
CASSLVVSQGSYTF
TGTGCCAGCAGCTTAGTGGTTTCGCAGGGCTCCTACACCTTC
>once|TRBV14|TRBJ2-5|-
CASSQGLGTGQETQYF
TGTGCCAGCAGCCAAGGTCTCGGAACAGGACAAGAGACCCAGTACTTC
>-|TRBV27|TRBJ2-7|-
CASSSGYSGEQYF
TGTGCCAGCAGTTCCGGCTATTCCGGGGAGCAGTACTTC
>-|TRBV7-2|TRBJ1-6|-
CASSQGGKEVQSPLHF
TGTGCCAGCAGTCAAGGGGGAAAAGAGGTACAATCACCCCTCCACTTT
>-|TRBV6-5|TRBJ2-3|TRBD2
CASSPVSGGTDTQYF
TGTGCCAGCAGCCCCGTGAGCGGGGGAACAGATACGCAGTATTTT
>-|TRBV5-6|TRBJ1-4|-
CASSLGGGPMELFF
TGTGCCAGCAGCTTGGGAGGGGGACCTATGGAACTGTTTTTT
>-|TRBV4-1|TRBJ2-7|-
CASSQDVGPAGPEQYF
TGCGCCAGCAGCCAAGATGTGGGGCCCGCAGGTCCCGAGCAGTACTTC
>-|TRBV4-2|TRBJ2-3|-
CASSQLGDSSFGTQYF
TGTGCCAGCAGCCAGCTCGGGGACTCGAGCTTCGGTACGCAGTATTTT
>-|TRBV9|TRBJ2-1|TRBD2
CASSALASGSSYNEQFF
TGTGCCAGCAGCGCCCTCGCTAGCGGGAGCTCCTACAATGAGCAGTTCTTC
>-|TRBV7-9|TRBJ2-6|TRBD1
CASIRTGLSGANVLTF
TGTGCCAGCATCCGGACAGGGCTGTCTGGGGCCAACGTCCTGACTTTC
>once|TRBV28|TRBJ1-1|TRBD1
CARSPQPGQGNLNTEAFF
TGTGCCCGGTCACCCCAGCCGGGACAGGGGAATCTGAACACTGAAGCTTTCTTT
>-|TRBV5-4|TRBJ2-3|TRBD2
CASSGGLGTDTQYF
TGTGCCAGCAGCGGGGGACTAGGAACAGATACGCAGTATTTT
>-|TRBV5-5|TRBJ2-1|TRBD2
CASSPGLAGLAEQFF
TGTGCCAGCAGCCCGGGACTAGCGGGATTGGCGGAGCAGTTCTTC
>few|TRBV2|TRBJ1-5|-
CASSVSVNQPQHF
TGTGCCAGCAGTGTTTCTGTGAATCAGCCCCAGCATTTT
>-|TRBV15|TRBJ2-5|TRBD1
CATSSENGDRVRPFTETQYF
TGTGCCACCAGCAGCGAAAACGGGGACAGGGTGCGACCCTTCACAGAGACCCAGTACTTC
>-|TRBV20-1|TRBJ2-1|-
CSARAYNEQFF
TGCAGTGCTAGGGCTTACAATGAGCAGTTCTTC
>-|TRBV19|TRBJ1-1|-
CASEASLNTEAFF
TGTGCCAGTGAAGCCTCCCTGAACACTGAAGCTTTCTTT
>-|TRBV27|TRBJ2-1|-
CASGLPQFF
TGTGCCAGCGGACTACCCCAGTTCTTC
>-|TRBV10-1|TRBJ2-5|-
CASTETRTVIETQYF
TGCGCCAGCACCGAGACTAGAACTGTCATAGAGACCCAGTACTTC
>once|TRBV4-1|TRBJ2-7|-
CASSQDSHEQYF
TGCGCCAGCAGCCAAGATAGCCACGAGCAGTACTTC
>-|TRBV9|TRBJ1-5|-
CASSVGGRGDQPQHF
TGTGCCAGCAGCGTAGGTGGCAGGGGTGATCAGCCCCAGCATTTT
>once|TRBV28|TRBJ1-2|TRBD1
CASSSGQGAFYYGYTF
TGTGCCAGCAGTTCGGGACAGGGGGCTTTTTACTATGGCTACACCTTC
>-|TRBV6-5|TRBJ2-7|TRBD1
CASRHRGRGEQYF
TGTGCCAGCAGGCACAGGGGGCGGGGAGAGCAGTACTTC
>few|TRBV10-3|TRBJ1-5|-
CAISLLRGDNQPQHF
TGTGCCATCAGCTTACTCAGGGGTGACAATCAGCCCCAGCATTTT
>once|TRBV27|TRBJ2-2|-
CASSSTNTGELFF
TGTGCCAGCAGTTCCACGAACACCGGGGAGCTGTTTTTT
>-|TRBV4-1|TRBJ2-2|TRBD1
CASSPPPGQGVGELFF
TGCGCCAGCAGCCCCCCACCGGGACAGGGGGTCGGGGAGCTGTTTTTT
>-|TRBV20-1|TRBJ1-2|-
CSARTEGYTF
TGCAGTGCTAGAACAGAGGGCTACACCTTC
>-|TRBV5-6|TRBJ2-3|-
CASSSLISPPDTQYF
TGTGCCAGCAGCAGCTTGATTTCCCCCCCAGATACGCAGTATTTT
>once|TRBV25-1|TRBJ2-6|TRBD2
CASSAGGRATGANVLTF
TGTGCCAGCAGTGCGGGCGGGAGGGCCACTGGGGCCAACGTCCTGACTTTC
>-|TRBV27|TRBJ2-3|TRBD2
CASSFMVAGVADTQYF
TGTGCCAGCAGTTTCATGGTAGCGGGGGTTGCGGATACGCAGTATTTT
>-|TRBV7-2|TRBJ2-6|-
CASSFRTVFSGANVLTF
TGTGCCAGCAGCTTCCGGACAGTGTTCTCTGGGGCCAACGTCCTGACTTTC
>-|TRBV18|TRBJ2-1|TRBD1
CASSPRTGVDNEQFF
TGTGCCAGCTCACCAAGGACAGGGGTGGACAATGAGCAGTTCTTC
>-|TRBV19|TRBJ2-1|TRBD2
CASSLTSGTYNEQFF
TGTGCCAGTAGTCTAACTAGCGGGACCTACAATGAGCAGTTCTTC
>-|TRBV6-1|TRBJ1-1|TRBD1
CASRRTGLTEAFF
TGTGCCAGCAGACGGACAGGGTTGACTGAAGCTTTCTTT
>few|TRBV10-2|TRBJ1-1|-
CASSEGTGLNTEAFF
TGCGCCAGCAGCGAAGGAACAGGCTTGAACACTGAAGCTTTCTTT
>-|TRBV6-5|TRBJ1-5|-
CASSYGPGGGQPQHF
TGTGCCAGCAGTTACGGGCCGGGAGGGGGTCAGCCCCAGCATTTT
>-|TRBV6-6|TRBJ2-2|-
CASSTPTRHTGELFF
TGTGCCAGCAGTACCCCGACTAGGCACACCGGGGAGCTGTTTTTT
>-|TRBV10-1|TRBJ2-2|-
CASKGDTGELFF
TGCGCCAGCAAGGGAGACACCGGGGAGCTGTTTTTT
>-|TRBV5-4|TRBJ2-3|TRBD2
CASSLSGSRIDTQYF
TGTGCCAGCAGCCTTAGCGGGAGTAGGATAGATACGCAGTATTTT
>-|TRBV6-1|TRBJ2-2|TRBD2
CASSGLAGDTGELFF
TGTGCCAGCAGTGGACTAGCGGGAGACACCGGGGAGCTGTTTTTT
>-|TRBV4-1|TRBJ1-4|-
CASSPLGTNEKLFF
TGCGCCAGCAGCCCCCTCGGGACTAATGAAAAACTGTTTTTT